This entry features one T cell receptor beta chain sequence. This sample stems from a study of cytomegalovirus exposure and HLA in healthy donors. V lost 0 bases, J lost 9 bases, and 15 bases lay in between. The CDR3 extends over 15 amino acids. CDR1 SGHAT and CDR2 FQNNGV come from the germline V gene. Sampled while nominally healthy, donors likely had unrecorded immune exposures. The PCR employed 60 Vbeta primers together with 13 Jbeta primers. The assay was immunoSEQ multiplex PCR, and TCRdb's table has in-frame clones only and misses some. The table shows about 140,000 clones, with over 60% occurring only once.

The sequence came from a male donor in good health and CMV-seropositive. The sample was PBMCs. The genes are TRBV11-2 and TRBJ2-4; D perhaps matches TRBD1 (5 bases). The CDR3 loop is CASSLDPQGFGIQYF. The DNA for the CDR3 is TGTGCCAGCAGCTTAGACCCCCAGGGTTTTGGCATTCAGTACTTC. Combining the CDR3 with reference TRBV11-2 and TRBJ2-4 gives the whole variable domain EAGVAQSPRYKIIEKRQSVAFWCNPISGHATLYWYQQILGQGPKLLIQFQNNGVVDDSQLPKDRFSAERLKGVDSTLKIQPAKLEDSAVYLCASSLDPQGFGIQYFGAGTRLSVL.